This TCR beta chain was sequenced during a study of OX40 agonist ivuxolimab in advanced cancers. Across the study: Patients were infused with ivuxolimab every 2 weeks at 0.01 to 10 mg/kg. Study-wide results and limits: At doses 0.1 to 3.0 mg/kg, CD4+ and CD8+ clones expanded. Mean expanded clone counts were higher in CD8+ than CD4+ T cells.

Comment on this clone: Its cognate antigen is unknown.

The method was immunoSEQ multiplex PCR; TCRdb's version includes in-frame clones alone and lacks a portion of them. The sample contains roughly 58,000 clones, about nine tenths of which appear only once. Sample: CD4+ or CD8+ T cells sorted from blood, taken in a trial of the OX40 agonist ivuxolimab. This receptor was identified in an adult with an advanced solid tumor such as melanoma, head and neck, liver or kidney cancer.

The CDR3 is CASSFGVDTQYF. The CDR3 nucleotides read TGTGCCAGCAGCTTTGGAGTAGATACGCAGTATTTT. The chain joins TRBV5-6 to TRBJ2-3; D is unclear. Germline lookup yields CDR1 SGHDT and CDR2 YYEEEE. Trimming removed 2 bases from V and 5 bases from J, with 6 bases in between. The CDR3 length is 12 residues. The full variable domain, rest sourced from reference TRBV5-6 and TRBJ2-3, is DAGVTQSPTHLIKTRGQQVTLRCSPKSGHDTVSWYQQALGQGPQFIFQYYEEEERQRGNFPDRFSGHQFPNYSSELNVNALLLGDSALYLCASSFGVDTQYFGPGTRLTVL.